This is a list of T cell receptor beta chains from one sample in a study of blood T cell repertoires in COVID-19. TCRdb keeps only in-frame clones here, not all; method: immunoSEQ multiplex PCR. The profile shows about 150,000 clones, about 80% of them singletons. The sample comprised peripheral blood. The receptors originated from a man between 65 and 85 years old with acute or convalescent COVID-19. The CDR3 runs from the conserved cysteine through the conserved F or W. The order of the fields is clone size, D gene, V gene, J gene, CDR3 protein, CDR3 DNA. The D gene is left open where the match is weak. Size is omitted from some rows. Given values are once, few, many or a class for expanded clones.

.,TRBD2,TRBV24-1,TRBJ2-1,CATRLAGGNEQFF,TGTGCCACTAGACTAGCGGGCGGCAATGAGCAGTTCTTC
.,.,TRBV7-9,TRBJ2-1,CASSLAGPWQFF,TGTGCCAGCAGCTTAGCGGGGCCCTGGCAGTTCTTC
.,TRBD1,TRBV5-6,TRBJ1-3,CASSNTGAGNTIYF,TGTGCCAGCAGCAACACAGGGGCTGGAAACACCATATATTTT
.,.,TRBV13,TRBJ1-6,CASSPGLNSPLHF,TGTGCCAGCAGCCCAGGTTTGAATTCACCCCTCCACTTT
.,TRBD1,TRBV18,TRBJ2-7,CASSTGGTDYEQYF,TGTGCCAGCTCGACGGGTGGGACAGACTACGAGCAGTACTTC
.,.,TRBV2,TRBJ1-5,CASGQGSVRQPQHF,TGTGCCAGCGGCCAGGGGAGTGTCAGGCAGCCCCAGCATTTT
.,TRBD2,TRBV7-9,TRBJ2-7,CASSSYLGLAGNEQYF,TGTGCCAGCAGCTCCTACCTGGGACTAGCGGGAAACGAGCAGTACTTC
.,.,TRBV27,TRBJ2-7,CASRQGPYEQYF,TGTGCCAGCAGACAGGGTCCCTACGAGCAGTACTTC
.,.,TRBV7-8,TRBJ2-1,CASSDLRLLSYNEQFF,TGTGCCAGCAGCGACCTCAGACTCCTCTCCTACAATGAGCAGTTCTTC
.,.,TRBV5-1,TRBJ1-5,CASSLGDNQPQHF,TGCGCCAGCAGCTTGGGAGACAATCAGCCCCAGCATTTT
.,TRBD1,TRBV2,TRBJ2-7,CASSNTPGQGAIEQYF,TGTGCCAGCAGTAACACTCCGGGACAGGGGGCCATCGAGCAGTACTTC
once,.,TRBV6-5,TRBJ1-1,CASRGGAANTEAFF,TGTGCCAGCAGGGGGGGGGCCGCGAACACTGAAGCTTTCTTT
.,.,TRBV27,TRBJ2-1,CASSLGANYNEQFF,TGTGCCAGCAGTTTGGGCGCGAACTACAATGAGCAGTTCTTC